Listed here are 11 T cell receptor beta chains from one sample, sequenced in a study of regulatory T cells in long-lasting Graves disease. Time point meaning: newly diagnosed GD, antithyroid drugs for less than 3 months. PBMC-derived RNA was used for the TCR library. To make TCR beta libraries, researchers used iRepertoire HTBI primers and Arm-PCR of CDR3 regions. A single record per CDR3 protein comes from TCRdb applying MiXCR to the multiplex PCR reads. The sample has fewer than 650,000 distinct CDR3 sequences; more than 15% are singletons. The same sample was also used in a study of T cells in Graves' hyperthyroidism and ophthalmopathy.

The sequencing used peripheral blood mononuclear cells (PBMCs), collected at new diagnosis, from a patient treated with antithyroid drugs. The receptor set was obtained from a man in his late teens or twenties with Graves disease.

Many counts were recorded for this clonotype. The V call is TRBV20-1, the J call TRBJ1-1, with D perhaps TRBD1 (6 bases). The V end was cut by 0 bases, the J end by 6 bases, with 8 bases between. Germline V gene data show CDR1 as DFQATT and CDR2 as SNEGSKA (reference sequence). The CDR3 spans 12 residues. In DNA, the CDR3 is TGCAGTGCTAGAGAGGGGGCCTCTGAAGCTTTCTTT. This encodes CSAREGASEAFF.

The CDR3 here is CASSLALGNGQPQHF. The CDR3 nucleotides read TGTGCCAGCAGCTTAGCATTGGGGAACGGTCAGCCCCAGCATTTT. The V gene is TRBV7-2, the J gene TRBJ1-5; no definite D call. Germline V gene sequence: CDR1 SGHTA, CDR2 FQGNSA. V was clipped by 0 bases and J by 6 bases, with 12 bases between them. The CDR3 runs 15 residues.

The genes are TRBV9 and TRBJ1-5, with D possibly being TRBD1 (5 bases). The CDR3 has 15 amino acids. Trimming left V 0 bases short and J 3 bases short, with 10 bases between. Looked up from germline, CDR1 is SGDLS and CDR2 is YYNGEE. The CDR3 spells CASSVGSGNNQPQHF. The CDR3 nucleotides are TGTGCCAGCAGCGTAGGATCAGGGAACAATCAGCCCCAGCATTTT.

Details on this clonotype: Relative to the germline gene, one junction end is altered; a read error may explain this. The V and J genes are TRBV4-1 and TRBJ1-2, with D unresolved. From germline, CDR1 is MGHRA and CDR2 YSYEKL. This CDR3 has 15 amino acids. This CDR3 reads CASGQDSTPARGYTF. CDR3 sequence (DNA): TGCGCCAGCGGCCAAGATTCGACCCCCGCGAGGGGCTACACCTTC.

This chain uses TRBV19 with TRBJ2-1; tentatively, D is TRBD1 or TRBD2 (6 bases each). The V gene's germline CDR1 is LNHDA and CDR2 SQIVND (reference sequence). There are 13 residues in the CDR3. The ends were cut back, 6 bases at V and 8 bases at J, with 14 bases in the middle. The CDR3, as DNA: TGTGCCAGTAGGGGGGGCGCAGGATATGAGCAGTTCTTC. Amino acid sequence: CASRGGAGYEQFF.

The table lists this clonotype with many counts. V gene TRBV5-1 combines with J gene TRBJ1-2, with D hard to call. Trimming took 0 bases from V and 4 from J, leaving 13 bases between them. Germline V gene sequence: CDR1 SGHRS, CDR2 YFSETQ. The length of the CDR3 is 15 residues. In DNA, the CDR3 is TGCGCCAGCAGCTTGGAGGCGGGAGTCTCCTATGGCTACACCTTC. Amino acids: CASSLEAGVSYGYTF.

CDR3 sequence: CASSYSVGEKLFF. The CDR3 bases are TGTGCCAGCAGTTACTCAGTGGGTGAAAAACTGTTTTTT. This chain uses TRBV6-9 with TRBJ1-4; D not resolved. The CDR3 totals 13 residues. Trimming removed 3 bases at V and 7 bases at J, with 9 bases between. Germline V lookup: CDR1 MNHGY, CDR2 SVAAGI.

This chain links TRBV9 with TRBJ2-3, with no clear D. V gave up 1 base and J gave up 4 bases, with 10 bases separating them. Germline assignment: CDR1 SGDLS and CDR2 YYNGEE. The length of the CDR3 is 14 residues. The DNA of the CDR3 is TGTGCCAGCAGCGTATCTAGATCAGCAGATACGCAGTATTTT. It specifies CASSVSRSADTQYF.

V is TRBV19 and J is TRBJ1-5, with D possibly matching TRBD1 (5 bases). Per germline, CDR1 LNHDA and CDR2 SQIVND (reference sequence). Between the trimmed V and J ends, which lost 3 bases and 4 bases, there was a span of 13 bases. The CDR3 contains 15 residues. The CDR3 sequence is CASSIGPGSNQPQHF. The CDR3 coding sequence is TGTGCCAGTAGTATCGGCCCAGGGTCGAATCAGCCCCAGCATTTT.

At least ten counts were recorded for this clonotype. J is TRBJ2-1 and V is TRBV20-1; tentatively, D is TRBD2 (6 bases). CDR1 DFQATT and CDR2 SNEGSKA come from the germline V gene (reference sequence). Trimming took off 0 bases at V and 7 bases at J, with 19 bases between the two ends. The CDR3 consists of 16 residues. The chain's CDR3 is CSARDLGREWSNEQFF. As DNA, the CDR3 is TGCAGTGCTAGAGATCTCGGGCGGGAATGGAGTAATGAGCAGTTCTTC.

This clonotype came up a few times. This chain connects TRBV11-2 to TRBJ1-2; weak D call: TRBD1 (6 bases). CDR1 is SGHAT, CDR2 FQNNGV, per germline. This CDR3 is 16 amino acids long. V was cut by 3 bases and J by 5 bases, with 19 bases left in between. CDR3 protein: CASSLGGGGGGYGYTF. Written as DNA, the CDR3 is TGTGCCAGCAGCTTGGGCGGGGGGGGCGGCGGGTATGGCTACACCTTC.